One sample yielded the 30 T cell receptor beta chains listed below, sequenced in a study of cytomegalovirus exposure and HLA in healthy donors. It was with 60 Vbeta and 13 Jbeta primers that the PCR ran. TCRdb's table, derived via immunoSEQ multiplex PCR, lists solely in-frame clones and lacks some. The record lists approximately 70,000 clones, of which the ten most abundant hold roughly 3.8%. Sequenced sample: PBMCs. All receptors derive from a female donor in good health and CMV-seropositive.

This chain uses TRBV18 with TRBJ2-6, with 12 bases aligning to TRBD2. The CDR3 sequence is 22 residues long. V dropped 3 bases and J dropped 1; count of bases not matched to a gene: 16. Germline V gene data show CDR1 as KGHSH and CDR2 as LQKENI. The CDR3 DNA is TGTGCCAGCTCACCTCGATCAGCTAGCGGGAGGGCCCATTTATCTGGGGCCAACGTCCTGACTTTC. It specifies CASSPRSASGRAHLSGANVLTF.

The chain joins TRBV18 to TRBJ1-2; possibly TRBD1 for D (5 bases). The germline CDR1 and CDR2 sequences are KGHSH and LQKENI. Trimming stripped 6 bases from V and 3 bases from J, with 11 bases between. This CDR3 spans 13 amino acids. CDR3 region: CASSSGGYYGYTF. The CDR3 DNA reads as TGTGCCAGCTCTTCCGGGGGGTACTATGGCTACACCTTC. Complete variable domain (other parts from reference TRBV18 and TRBJ1-2): NAGVMQNPRHLVRRRGQEARLRCSPMKGHSHVYWYRQLPEEGLKFMVYLQKENIIDESGMPKERFSAEFPKEGPSILRIQQVVRGDSAAYFCASSSGGYYGYTFGSGTRLTVV.

This sequence joins TRBV18 and TRBJ2-3; 8 bases line up with TRBD2. CDR3 length equals 16 residues. The germline CDR1 and CDR2 sequences are KGHSH and LQKENI. V shed 3 bases, J shed 1 base, and the junction held 6 bases outside the gene matches. CDR3: CASSPGQAGGTDTQYF. The CDR3 DNA reads TGTGCCAGCTCACCCGGGCAAGCGGGAGGCACAGATACGCAGTATTTT. The variable domain in full, completed from reference TRBV18 and TRBJ2-3, reads NAGVMQNPRHLVRRRGQEARLRCSPMKGHSHVYWYRQLPEEGLKFMVYLQKENIIDESGMPKERFSAEFPKEGPSILRIQQVVRGDSAAYFCASSPGQAGGTDTQYFGPGTRLTVL.

J is TRBJ2-5 and V is TRBV10-2, with 7 nucleotides matching TRBD2. The J segment lost 3 bases and the V segment lost 3 bases, leaving 10 bases of the junction unmatched. Germline CDR1 is WSHSY and CDR2 is SAAADI. The CDR3 spans 16 residues. CDR3 DNA: TGCGCCAGCAGTGACCCAGGGAGCCTAGCGGAAGAGACCCAGTACTTC. Amino acid sequence: CASSDPGSLAEETQYF.

This CDR3 reads CASSLDGHLTGYTF. The CDR3 nucleotides read TGTGCCAGCAGCTTAGACGGACACCTAACGGGCTACACCTTC. The chain employs TRBV7-2 and TRBJ1-2, with D perhaps matching TRBD1 (5 bases). The CDR3 is 14 amino acids. The V and J ends lost 1 base and 8 bases respectively, with 14 bases between them. Germline CDR1 reads SGHTA; CDR2 reads FQGNSA.

This chain joins TRBV5-1 and TRBJ2-3, with 8 bases aligning to TRBD1. CDR3 size: 19 residues. Germline-derived CDR1 and CDR2 are SGHRS and YFSETQ. J was trimmed by 0 bases and V by 1 base; bases with no gene match: 13. CDR3 DNA sequence: TGCGCCAGCAGCTTGACTGGACAGGGCGCTACACGTAGCACAGATACGCAGTATTTT. Its protein product is CASSLTGQGATRSTDTQYF.

The chain carries TRBV5-1 and TRBJ1-6; tentative D call: TRBD1 (5 bases). This CDR3 has 16 amino acids. V was cut by 0 bases and J by 2 bases, with 9 bases left in between. Germline V lookup: CDR1 SGHRS, CDR2 YFSETQ. DNA of the CDR3: TGCGCCAGCAGCTTGGAGGCAGGGCCCTATAATTCACCCCTCCACTTT. Its translation: CASSLEAGPYNSPLHF. The full variable domain, in which reference TRBV5-1 and TRBJ1-6 provide the parts outside the CDR3, is KAGVTQTPRYLIKTRGQQVTLSCSPISGHRSVSWYQQTPGQGLQFLFEYFSETQRNKGNFPGRFSGRQFSNSRSEMNVSTLELGDSALYLCASSLEAGPYNSPLHFGNGTRLTVT.

The chain combines TRBV15 with TRBJ2-7; TRBD2 matches at 13 bases. Germline V gene lookup returns CDR1 LNHNV and CDR2 YYDKDF (reference sequence). The ends lost 1 base at V and 4 bases at J; junction bases unmatched: 4. The CDR3 runs to 16 residues. CDR3 protein: CATSRGGTSGKYEQYF. CDR3 DNA: TGTGCCACCAGCAGAGGAGGGACTAGCGGGAAGTACGAGCAGTACTTC.

This chain connects TRBV18 to TRBJ2-7; possibly TRBD1 for D (6 bases). From germline, CDR1 is KGHSH and CDR2 LQKENI. The CDR3 has 16 residues. V was shortened by 1 base and J by 4 bases, with 17 bases between the two germline ends. The chain's CDR3 is CASSPLNSGATYEQYF. CDR3 coding DNA: TGTGCCAGCTCACCACTTAATTCAGGGGCAACTTACGAGCAGTACTTC.

CDR3 in DNA: TGTGCCAGCAGTGGCCAGGGTTCCGGGGCCAACGTCCTGACTTTC. It codes for CASSGQGSGANVLTF. This rearrangement joins TRBV6-6 to TRBJ2-6, with a possible D match to TRBD1 (5 bases). CDR3 length: 15 amino acids. The germline V gene encodes CDR1 MNHNY and CDR2 SVGAGI (reference sequence). Deletions cut 5 bases from V and 4 bases from J, with 12 bases between.

This chain uses TRBV28 with TRBJ2-7; 7 bases match TRBD1. This CDR3 contains 15 residues. With 0 bases clipped from V and 3 bases from J, the junction kept 5 bases outside the gene matches. Germline V CDR1 and CDR2: MDHEN, SYDVKM. CDR3 loop: CASSLWHRGIYEQYF. The CDR3 DNA sequence: TGTGCCAGCAGTTTATGGCACAGGGGAATCTACGAGCAGTACTTC.

The chain uses TRBV6-4 and TRBJ1-2, with 9 nucleotides matching TRBD1. Losses at the gene ends were 0 bases for V and 4 bases for J; bases not matched to a gene: 6. CDR3 size: 16 residues. CDR1 is MRHNA and CDR2 is SNTAGT in the germline V gene. The CDR3 DNA reads as TGTGCCAGCAGTGACTCGATACAGGGGGCCCCCTATGGCTACACCTTC. Encoded protein: CASSDSIQGAPYGYTF.

This rearrangement joins TRBV5-5 to TRBJ2-5, with 9 bases fitting TRBD1. The closer fit of TRBJ2-7 to the DNA end suggests the J call may be wrong. This CDR3 contains 18 residues. Germline CDR1 SGHKS, CDR2 YYEKEE (reference sequence). CDR3 loop: CASTPPGQGLLNPYEQYF. As DNA, the CDR3 is TGTGCCAGCACACCGCCGGGACAGGGACTATTAAACCCCTACGAGCAGTACTTC.

The J gene is TRBJ2-7, the V gene TRBV18; the D gene is possibly TRBD2 (6 bases). This CDR3 contains 14 residues. The germline V and J ends were trimmed by 2 bases and 2 bases, with 10 bases remaining between them. Germline CDR1 reads KGHSH; CDR2 reads LQKENI. The CDR3 loop is CASSPRRDAYEQYF. The CDR3 DNA reads as TGTGCCAGCTCACCAAGGAGGGACGCCTACGAGCAGTACTTC.

The chain has TRBV6-6 and TRBJ2-7; 8 bases align to TRBD1. The CDR3 runs to 16 residues. V dropped 1 base and J dropped 7; count of bases not matched to a gene: 12. Per germline, CDR1 MNHNY and CDR2 SVGAGI (reference sequence). The CDR3 nucleotides are TGTGCCAGCAGTTACTTCCCCGGGCAGGGGGCAGGGGAGCAGTACTTC. This codes for CASSYFPGQGAGEQYF.

CDR3 nucleotides: TGTGCCACCAGCAGAGATCTAGGCGCCCAAGAGACCCAGTACTTC. It codes for CATSRDLGAQETQYF. J is TRBJ2-5 and V is TRBV15; the D is unclear. Trimming pared 0 bases from V and 1 base from J, leaving 9 bases between. CDR3 size: 15 residues. Germline V lookup: CDR1 LNHNV, CDR2 YYDKDF (reference sequence).

In the case of this clone: Other DNA sequences within the sample encode an identical CDR3. The chain combines TRBV6-5 with TRBJ2-4; D unresolved. This CDR3 spans 14 amino acids. Germline CDR1 reads MNHEY; CDR2 reads SVGAGI. Deletions cut 5 bases from V and 2 bases from J, with 10 bases between. CDR3 loop: CASSHGPPKNIQYF. For the CDR3, the DNA is TGTGCCAGCAGTCACGGTCCTCCCAAAAACATTCAGTACTTC.

The chain is built from TRBV28 and TRBJ2-4, with TRBD2 identical over 11 bases. CDR1 MDHEN and CDR2 SYDVKM come from the germline V gene. The CDR3 is made up of 18 amino acids. V was clipped by 6 bases and J by 0 bases; unmatched bases: 10. CDR3 sequence (DNA): TGTGCCAGCAGACCGGGACTAGCGGATACCCTAGCCAAAAACATTCAGTACTTC. This sequence encodes CASRPGLADTLAKNIQYF. The complete variable domain, with remaining parts taken from reference TRBV28 and TRBJ2-4, reads DVKVTQSSRYLVKRTGEKVFLECVQDMDHENMFWYRQDPGLGLRLIYFSYDVKMKEKGDIPEGYSVSREKKERFSLILESASTNQTSMYLCASRPGLADTLAKNIQYFGAGTRLSVL.

In the case of this clone: One end of the junction is discordant with germline, which a read error may explain. DNA of the CDR3: TGCAGCGCCCTCCCCACGCAGCGAGAGAACCAGTACTTC. This gives the protein CSALPTQRENQYF. The chain couples TRBV29-1 to TRBJ2-5, with no clear D. Germline V gene sequence: CDR1 SQVTM, CDR2 ANQGSEA. The length of the CDR3 is 13 residues.

This chain uses TRBV7-2 with TRBJ1-2; 7 nucleotides align to TRBD1. Germline V gene data show CDR1 as SGHTA and CDR2 as FQGNSA. This CDR3 has 13 residues. V was clipped by 5 bases and J by 7 bases; unmatched bases: 7. CDR3 coding DNA: TGTGCCAGCAGCCCAGACAGGGACCGTGGCTACACCTTC. Amino acid sequence: CASSPDRDRGYTF. Variable domain in full (rest from reference TRBV7-2 and TRBJ1-2): GAGVSQSPSNKVTEKGKDVELRCDPISGHTALYWYRQSLGQGLEFLIYFQGNSAPDKSGLPSDRFSAERTGGSVSTLTIQRTQQEDSAVYLCASSPDRDRGYTFGSGTRLTVV.

As to this clone: The junction differs from germline at one of its ends, possibly a read error. At the DNA level, this CDR3 is encoded by other sequences in the same sample as well. The chain is built from TRBV6-1 and TRBJ2-7; D is possibly TRBD1 (6 bases). CDR1 and CDR2 (germline): MNHNS, SASEGT. The CDR3 loop spans 14 amino acids. The CDR3, as DNA: TGTGCTAGCAGTGAACTCCCAGGGGTGGGCGAGCAGTACTTC. As protein: CASSELPGVGEQYF.

The J gene is TRBJ1-5, the V gene TRBV5-1; a possible D gene is TRBD1 (6 bases). Germline V gene lookup returns CDR1 SGHRS and CDR2 YFSETQ. V lost 4 bases and J 6 bases, leaving 17 bases between the germline ends. The CDR3 covers 15 residues. CDR3 region: CASSLVTGSGQPQHF. For the CDR3, the DNA is TGCGCCAGCAGCCTCGTTACAGGGTCAGGTCAGCCCCAGCATTTT.

The V gene is TRBV2, the J gene TRBJ2-7; TRBD1 matches at 8 bases. This CDR3 has 14 amino acids. The V gene end was trimmed by 6 bases and the J gene end by 2 bases; junction bases not matched to a gene: 6. The V gene's germline CDR1 is SNHLY and CDR2 FYNNEI. DNA of the CDR3: TGTGCCAGCAGACCGGGACAGGCCACCTACGAGCAGTACTTC. This gives the protein CASRPGQATYEQYF.

The rearrangement joins TRBV4-1 to TRBJ2-3; D remains unclear. The CDR3 covers 15 residues. CDR1 and CDR2 from the germline V gene are MGHRA and YSYEKL. V lost 1 base, J lost 5 bases, and 13 bases lay in between. The CDR3 here is CASSQGGPLEDTQYF. Here the CDR3 DNA reads TGCGCCAGCAGCCAAGGCGGTCCGCTTGAAGATACGCAGTATTTT.

The gene calls are TRBV7-2 and TRBJ1-1, with D possibly matching TRBD1 (5 bases). V gave up 3 bases and J gave up 0 bases, with 8 bases separating them. The germline gives CDR1 SGHTA, CDR2 FQGNSA. This CDR3 region has 14 residues. CDR3 sequence reads: CASSFGGLNTEAFF. The CDR3 DNA reads as TGTGCCAGCAGCTTTGGGGGGTTGAACACTGAAGCTTTCTTT.

The V and J genes are TRBV9 and TRBJ1-2, with 7 nucleotides matching TRBD1. V lost 4 bases and J lost 2; bases outside the gene matches: 2. Germline V gives CDR1 SGDLS, CDR2 YYNGEE. This CDR3 region has 13 residues. The CDR3: CASSKQGNYGYTF. CDR3 sequence (DNA): TGTGCCAGCAGCAAACAGGGGAACTATGGCTACACCTTC.

This chain connects TRBV6-5 to TRBJ2-4, with D unclear. The germline CDR1 and CDR2 sequences are MNHEY and SVGAGI. With 4 bases removed from V and 3 bases from J, the gap between germline ends came to 10 bases. This CDR3 spans 14 amino acids. CDR3 in DNA: TGTGCCAGCAGTTCCCCCCATAGCAAAAACATTCAGTACTTC. Amino acid sequence: CASSSPHSKNIQYF.

The chain couples TRBV18 to TRBJ2-2, with D perhaps TRBD1 (6 bases). Germline CDR1 is KGHSH and CDR2 is LQKENI. Trimming took 5 bases from V and 2 from J, leaving 9 bases between them. The CDR3 loop spans 14 amino acids. CDR3 DNA sequence: TGTGCCAGCTCATCCAGGGGTAACACCGGGGAGCTGTTTTTT. This gives the protein CASSSRGNTGELFF.

The chain is built from TRBV11-1 and TRBJ1-2; D unresolved. The CDR3 has 14 residues. CDR1 is SGHAT, CDR2 FQDESV, per germline (reference sequence). Trimming shortened V by 5 bases and J by 4 bases, and 14 bases separated the two germline ends. CDR3 nucleotides: TGTGCCAGCAGCATTACGACGGAGGGCTATGGCTACACCTTC. It codes for CASSITTEGYGYTF.

The chain carries TRBV9 and TRBJ2-3; 8 positions match TRBD2. The germline CDR1 and CDR2 sequences are SGDLS and YYNGEE. V lost 2 bases, J lost 4 bases, and 3 bases stayed unmatched. The CDR3 is 14 amino acids. CDR3 region: CASSVGLGPDTQYF. CDR3 bases: TGTGCCAGCAGCGTGGGACTAGGGCCAGATACGCAGTATTTT.